The T cell receptor (beta chain) described here comes from a study of OX40 agonist ivuxolimab in advanced cancers. Background on the study: Age averaged 60 years (range roughly 20 to 90), and roughly 82% were male.

General study findings and limits: Mean expanded clone counts were higher in CD8+ than CD4+ T cells.

Worth noting for this clone: Its antigen is as yet unknown.

Germline lookup yields CDR1 MNHNS and CDR2 SASEGT. Trimming pared 6 bases from V and 8 bases from J, leaving 14 bases between. The CDR3 totals 13 residues. The method was immunoSEQ multiplex PCR; TCRdb's version includes in-frame clones alone and lacks a portion of them. The table records tens of thousands of clones, roughly 80% of them present only once. The sequence came from an adult with an advanced solid tumor such as melanoma, head and neck, liver or kidney cancer. The source material was CD4+ or CD8+ T cells sorted from blood, sampled in a trial of the OX40 agonist ivuxolimab. The V and J genes are TRBV6-1 and TRBJ1-3; a possible D gene is TRBD1 (6 bases). CDR3 region: CASRIIGGDTIYF. The DNA for the CDR3 is TGTGCCAGCAGAATTATAGGGGGGGACACCATATATTTT.